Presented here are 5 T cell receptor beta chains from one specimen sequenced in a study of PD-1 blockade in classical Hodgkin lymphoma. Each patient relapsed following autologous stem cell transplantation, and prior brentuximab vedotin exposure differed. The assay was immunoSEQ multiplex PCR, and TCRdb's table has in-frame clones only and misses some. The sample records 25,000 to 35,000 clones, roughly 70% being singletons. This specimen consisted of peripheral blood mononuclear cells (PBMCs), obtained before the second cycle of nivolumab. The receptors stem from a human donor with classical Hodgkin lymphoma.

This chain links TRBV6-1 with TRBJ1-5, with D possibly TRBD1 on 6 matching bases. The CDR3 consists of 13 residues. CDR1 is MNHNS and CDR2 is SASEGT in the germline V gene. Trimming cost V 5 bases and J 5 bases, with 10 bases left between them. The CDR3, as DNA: TGTGCCAGCAGTCCAGGGGCGGATCAGCCCCAGCATTTT. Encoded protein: CASSPGADQPQHF.

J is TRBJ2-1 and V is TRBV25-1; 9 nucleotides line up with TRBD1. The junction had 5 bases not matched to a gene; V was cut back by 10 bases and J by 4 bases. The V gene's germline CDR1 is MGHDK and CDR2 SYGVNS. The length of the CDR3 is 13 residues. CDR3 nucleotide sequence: TGTGCCACCCGGGACAGGGAATACAATGAGCAGTTCTTC. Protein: CATRDREYNEQFF.

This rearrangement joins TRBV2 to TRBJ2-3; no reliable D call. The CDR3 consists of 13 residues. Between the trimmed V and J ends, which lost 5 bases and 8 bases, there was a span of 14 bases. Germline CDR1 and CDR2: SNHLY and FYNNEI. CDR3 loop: CASSQDPQSTQYF. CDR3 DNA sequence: TGTGCCAGCAGTCAAGATCCTCAGAGTACGCAGTATTTT. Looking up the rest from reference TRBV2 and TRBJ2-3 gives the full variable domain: EPEVTQTPSHQVTQMGQEVILRCVPISNHLYFYWYRQILGQKVEFLVSFYNNEISEKSEIFDDQFSVERPDGSNFTLKIRSTKLEDSAMYFCASSQDPQSTQYFGPGTRLTVL.

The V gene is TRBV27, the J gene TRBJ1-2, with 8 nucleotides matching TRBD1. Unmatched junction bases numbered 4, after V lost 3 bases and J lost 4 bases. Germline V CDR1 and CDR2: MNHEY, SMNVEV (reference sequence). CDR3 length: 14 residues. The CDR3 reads CASSLAGGTYGYTF. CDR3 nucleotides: TGTGCCAGCAGTTTGGCAGGGGGCACCTATGGCTACACCTTC.

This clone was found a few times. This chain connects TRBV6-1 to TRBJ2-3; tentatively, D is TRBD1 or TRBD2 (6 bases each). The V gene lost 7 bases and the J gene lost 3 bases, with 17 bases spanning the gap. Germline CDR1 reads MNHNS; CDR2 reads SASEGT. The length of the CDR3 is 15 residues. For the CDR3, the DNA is TGTGCCAGCACCTTGGGTGGGGGGCAGACAGATACGCAGTATTTT. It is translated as CASTLGGGQTDTQYF.